Following are 28 T cell receptor beta chains from one sample sequenced in a study of blood T cell repertoires in COVID-19. Repertoires were generated with immunoSEQ multiplex PCR, while TCRdb's copy carries only in-frame clones and drops some. The sample includes fewer than 200,000 clones, less than 80% of them seen just once. The sequencing sample was made of PBMCs or T cells enriched from blood (not recorded which). These receptors were collected from a woman aged 70 to 79 in a cohort exposed to, infected with or recovered from COVID-19 (not recorded which).

The rearrangement joins TRBV2 to TRBJ1-3; possible D gene TRBD1, 5 bases. This CDR3 has 16 amino acids. V was cut by 7 bases and J by 4 bases, with 20 bases left in between. The V gene's germline CDR1 is SNHLY and CDR2 FYNNEI. The CDR3 DNA reads TGTGCCAGCACCCTCACGATGGGGGGTACGGGAAACACCATATATTTT. Amino acid sequence: CASTLTMGGTGNTIYF.

The V call is TRBV5-1, the J call TRBJ1-6, with D unresolved. CDR1 and CDR2 (germline): SGHRS, YFSETQ. V was clipped by 0 bases and J by 6 bases, with 7 bases between them. The CDR3 extends over 14 amino acids. CDR3 sequence reads: CASSLDSGNSPLHF. The CDR3 DNA follows: TGCGCCAGCAGCTTGGATTCGGGTAATTCACCCCTCCACTTT.

This chain links TRBV18 with TRBJ2-7; possible D gene TRBD1, 6 bases. The CDR3 consists of 17 residues. Germline-derived CDR1 and CDR2 are KGHSH and LQKENI. V was shortened by 5 bases and J by 0 bases, with 20 bases between the two germline ends. This CDR3 is CASSSQPAGAGSYEQYF. In DNA form, the CDR3 reads TGTGCCAGCTCATCCCAACCGGCAGGGGCCGGCTCCTACGAGCAGTACTTC.

This rearrangement joins TRBV12-5 to TRBJ2-4, with D perhaps matching TRBD1 (6 bases). This CDR3 contains 15 residues. Between the trimmed V and J ends, which lost 2 bases and 9 bases, there was a span of 17 bases. CDR1 is LGHNT and CDR2 is FRNRAP in the germline V gene. CDR3 loop: CASGLPWARGSIQYF. The DNA for the CDR3 is TGTGCTAGTGGTTTGCCCTGGGCCAGGGGAAGCATTCAGTACTTC.

Notes on this clone: At the DNA level, this CDR3 is encoded by other sequences in the same sample as well. The chain carries TRBV7-8 and TRBJ2-7; D might be TRBD1 (5 bases). This CDR3 comprises 12 residues. Trimming removed 5 bases from V and 6 bases from J, with 11 bases in between. Germline assignment: CDR1 SGHVS and CDR2 FQNEAQ. CDR3 loop: CASSPDSGEQYF. DNA for the CDR3: TGTGCCAGCAGCCCTGACAGTGGCGAGCAGTACTTC. Complete variable domain (other parts from reference TRBV7-8 and TRBJ2-7): GAGVSQSPRYKVAKRGQDVALRCDPISGHVSLFWYQQALGQGPEFLTYFQNEAQLDKSGLPSDRFFAERPEGSVSTLKIQRTQQEDSAVYLCASSPDSGEQYFGPGTRLTVT.

This clone turned up a few times. The V and J genes are TRBV28 and TRBJ2-1; 8 nucleotides line up with TRBD1. V shed 4 bases and J 6 bases; nucleotides not matched to a gene: 2. Germline CDR1 reads MDHEN; CDR2 reads SYDVKM. CDR3 length: 13 residues. This chain's CDR3 is CASSSGQGNEQFF. Here the CDR3 DNA reads TGTGCCAGCAGTTCTGGACAGGGCAATGAGCAGTTCTTC.

The V and J genes are TRBV11-2 and TRBJ1-6; D unresolved. V lost 7 bases to trimming and J lost 0 bases, with 16 bases between them. CDR3 length: 17 residues. From germline, CDR1 is SGHAT and CDR2 FQNNGV. CDR3 protein: CASTLTAGGSYNSPLHF. In DNA, the CDR3 is TGTGCCAGCACCTTGACCGCGGGCGGCTCCTATAATTCACCCCTCCACTTT.

The chain employs TRBV29-1 and TRBJ2-5; 10 bases match TRBD1. Unmatched junction bases numbered 6, after V lost 4 bases and J lost 4 bases. This CDR3 has 14 residues. CDR1 SQVTM and CDR2 ANQGSEA come from the germline V gene. The DNA of the CDR3 is TGCAGCGTTGGACAGGGGGCCGTGGGAGAGACCCAGTACTTC. Amino acid sequence: CSVGQGAVGETQYF. Using reference TRBV29-1 and TRBJ2-5 for the parts outside the CDR3, the full variable domain is SAVISQKPSRDICQRGTSLTIQCQVDSQVTMMFWYRQQPGQSLTLIATANQGSEATYESGFVIDKFPISRPNLTFSTLTVSNMSPEDSSIYLCSVGQGAVGETQYFGPGTRLLVL.

The chain combines TRBV4-2 with TRBJ1-5; no clear D. Germline V gives CDR1 LGHNA, CDR2 YNFKEQ. The CDR3 length is 13 residues. Trimming removed 0 bases from V and 6 bases from J, with 6 bases in between. DNA of the CDR3: TGTGCCAGCAGCCAAGAGGTCGGTCAGCCCCAGCATTTT. It translates to CASSQEVGQPQHF.

The chain is built from TRBV27 and TRBJ2-5; perhaps TRBD2 as D (6 bases). The CDR3 length is 14 residues. Looked up from germline, CDR1 is MNHEY and CDR2 is SMNVEV (reference sequence). The V end lost 2 bases, the J end lost 4 bases, and 11 bases lay between the germline ends. The CDR3 DNA reads as TGTGCCAGCAGTTTAAAGGGGCGGGGAGAGACCCAGTACTTC. Translation gives CASSLKGRGETQYF.

This clone was seen only a few times. This chain links TRBV5-4 with TRBJ2-5; D is unclear. There are 14 residues in the CDR3. CDR1 and CDR2 (germline): SGHNT, YYREEE (reference sequence). V lost 1 base to trimming and J lost 4 bases, with 11 bases between them. In DNA form, the CDR3 reads TGTGCCAGCAGCTTGTATGGAGTTTCAGAGACCCAGTACTTC. It specifies CASSLYGVSETQYF.

The chain joins TRBV28 to TRBJ1-2; 9 bases line up with TRBD1. The trim removed 7 bases at V and 9 bases at J, leaving 12 bases unmatched. The CDR3 extends over 14 amino acids. Germline V gives CDR1 MDHEN, CDR2 SYDVKM. DNA for the CDR3: TGTGCCAGCACCACGGGACAGGGTGGTAAACGCTACACCTTC. Translating gives CASTTGQGGKRYTF.

This CDR3 reads CASSGTSGRGDTQYF. CDR3 DNA sequence: TGTGCCAGCAGCGGGACTAGCGGGAGGGGCGATACGCAGTATTTT. The chain recombines TRBV9 with TRBJ2-3; TRBD2 matches at 15 bases. The V gene's germline CDR1 is SGDLS and CDR2 YYNGEE. This CDR3 contains 15 residues. V gave up 3 bases and J gave up 6 bases; unmatched junction bases: 2.

The chain is built from TRBV7-9 and TRBJ1-5; TRBD1 matches at 9 bases. CDR1 is SEHNR, CDR2 FQNEAQ, per germline (reference sequence). The CDR3 is 15 residues long. After removal of 5 bases from V and 6 bases from J, the junction contained 8 bases not matched to a gene. The CDR3 DNA sequence: TGTGCCAGCAGCCCGACAGGGGGTACGGGTCAGCCCCAGCATTTT. Its translation is CASSPTGGTGQPQHF.

This chain uses TRBV9 with TRBJ2-5; 9 bases map to TRBD1. The length of the CDR3 is 14 residues. V was clipped by 3 bases and J by 7 bases; unmatched bases: 7. Germline-derived CDR1 and CDR2 are SGDLS and YYNGEE. This CDR3 is CASSAGQGRRTQYF. Here the CDR3 DNA reads TGTGCCAGCAGCGCGGGACAGGGTCGGAGGACCCAGTACTTC.

The rearrangement links TRBV5-4 to TRBJ2-1, with a tentative D call TRBD2 (6 bases). Trimming pared 1 base from V and 7 bases from J, leaving 15 bases between. This CDR3 is 15 amino acids long. The germline CDR1 and CDR2 sequences are SGHNT and YYREEE (reference sequence). CDR3 residues: CASSLTWGGGNEQFF. The CDR3 coding sequence is TGTGCCAGCAGCTTGACGTGGGGAGGCGGAAATGAGCAGTTCTTC.

DNA of the CDR3: TGCGCCAGCAGGCCAAGGGGGATCAACGAGCAGTACTTC. Translation gives CASRPRGINEQYF. This chain joins TRBV10-2 and TRBJ2-7; D is possibly TRBD1 (6 bases). This CDR3 contains 13 residues. Germline V gene lookup returns CDR1 WSHSY and CDR2 SAAADI. With 6 bases removed from V and 5 bases from J, the gap between germline ends came to 14 bases.

This clone was counted only a few times. CDR3 nucleotides: TGTGCCAGCAACCGACAGGGGGCGGAGACCCAGTACTTC. This sequence encodes CASNRQGAETQYF. The rearrangement joins TRBV12-3 or TRBV12-4 to TRBJ2-5, with 10 nucleotides matching TRBD1. This CDR3 comprises 13 residues. J gave up 5 bases and V 7 bases, and 4 bases lay outside the gene matches.

This chain joins TRBV11-2 and TRBJ1-1; D remains unclear. Trimming removed 3 bases at V and 0 bases at J, with 11 bases between. The CDR3 is made up of 15 amino acids. Germline CDR1 SGHAT, CDR2 FQNNGV. This CDR3 is CASSFSPVMNTEAFF. In DNA, the CDR3 is TGTGCCAGCAGCTTCTCCCCAGTCATGAACACTGAAGCTTTCTTT.

The chain carries TRBV20-1 and TRBJ1-1; a weak D match, TRBD1 (5 bases). The CDR3 consists of 11 residues. The germline gives CDR1 DFQATT, CDR2 SNEGSKA (reference sequence). V was trimmed by 1 base and J by 8 bases, leaving 8 bases between them. CDR3 loop: CSARVRTEAFF. The CDR3 coding sequence is TGCAGTGCTAGAGTTAGGACAGAAGCTTTCTTT.

The rearrangement joins TRBV28 to TRBJ2-1, with 11 positions matching TRBD2. Looked up from germline, CDR1 is MDHEN and CDR2 is SYDVKM. V shed 5 bases and J 10 bases; nucleotides not matched to a gene: 16. The CDR3 length is 17 residues. This chain's CDR3 is CASSLRLIAGGPREQFF. In nucleotides, the CDR3 is TGTGCCAGCAGTCTACGCCTTATAGCGGGAGGGCCAAGGGAGCAGTTCTTC.

The chain couples TRBV7-9 to TRBJ2-1, with 10 bases lining up with TRBD2. CDR3 size: 14 residues. The germline V gene has CDR1 SEHNR and CDR2 FQNEAQ (reference sequence). V shed 8 bases and J 7 bases; nucleotides not matched to a gene: 8. CDR3 bases: TGTGCCAGCCCCAGCGGGAGGGTTAAAAATGAGCAGTTCTTC. Protein sequence: CASPSGRVKNEQFF.

This clone occurred a few times. For the CDR3, the DNA is TGTGCCAGCAGCCAAGCGCTAGCGGGAGGGGGAGAGACCCAGTACTTC. Its protein is CASSQALAGGGETQYF. The V and J genes are TRBV3-1 (or the pseudogene TRBV3-2) and TRBJ2-5; TRBD2 aligns across 12 bases. In germline, CDR1 is LGHDT, CDR2 YNNKEL (reference sequence). After removal of 1 base from V and 4 bases from J, the junction contained 4 bases not matched to a gene. The CDR3 is 16 residues long.

The chain combines TRBV24-1 with TRBJ1-5; the match to TRBD1 covers 8 bases. Germline-derived CDR1 and CDR2 are KGHDR and SFDVKD. The CDR3 is 15 residues long. Germline trimming cut 12 bases from V and 4 bases from J; bases unmatched to any gene: 13. CDR3 sequence reads: CAAGGSQGANQPQHF. Here the CDR3 DNA reads TGTGCCGCGGGGGGGTCCCAGGGGGCTAATCAGCCCCAGCATTTT.

This clone occurred a few times. The chain carries TRBV3-1 (or the pseudogene TRBV3-2) and TRBJ1-2, with D uncertain. The CDR3 totals 14 residues. Germline V CDR1 and CDR2: LGHDT, YNNKEL (reference sequence). V lost 3 bases and J lost 0, with 8 bases in between. As DNA, the CDR3 is TGTGCCAGCAGCCATAGCCCGTCTAACTATGGCTACACCTTC. Its protein is CASSHSPSNYGYTF.

This chain joins TRBV29-1 and TRBJ2-2; 8 bases agree with TRBD1. The CDR3 sequence is 14 residues long. The germline gives CDR1 SQVTM, CDR2 ANQGSEA. J gave up 6 bases and V 4 bases, and 7 bases lay outside the gene matches. The CDR3 loop reads CSVGAGGEAGELFF. CDR3 sequence (DNA): TGCAGCGTTGGGGCAGGGGGCGAGGCCGGGGAGCTGTTTTTT.

This clone has a handful of counts. The chain employs TRBV2 and TRBJ1-1; no firm D call. CDR3 length equals 11 residues. The germline V gene encodes CDR1 SNHLY and CDR2 FYNNEI. Trimming left V 4 bases short and J 5 bases short, with 5 bases between. CDR3 residues: CASSGETEAFF. DNA for the CDR3: TGTGCCAGCAGTGGAGAAACTGAAGCTTTCTTT.

The chain joins TRBV12-1 to TRBJ2-7; TRBD1, as called in the table, went unchecked against the DNA. TRBV12-1 constitutes a pseudogene. The CDR3 extends over 14 amino acids. CDR3 in DNA: TGTGCCAGCAGCTTCGACAGGGGCCTCGGCGAGCAGTACTTC. The encoded protein is CASSFDRGLGEQYF.